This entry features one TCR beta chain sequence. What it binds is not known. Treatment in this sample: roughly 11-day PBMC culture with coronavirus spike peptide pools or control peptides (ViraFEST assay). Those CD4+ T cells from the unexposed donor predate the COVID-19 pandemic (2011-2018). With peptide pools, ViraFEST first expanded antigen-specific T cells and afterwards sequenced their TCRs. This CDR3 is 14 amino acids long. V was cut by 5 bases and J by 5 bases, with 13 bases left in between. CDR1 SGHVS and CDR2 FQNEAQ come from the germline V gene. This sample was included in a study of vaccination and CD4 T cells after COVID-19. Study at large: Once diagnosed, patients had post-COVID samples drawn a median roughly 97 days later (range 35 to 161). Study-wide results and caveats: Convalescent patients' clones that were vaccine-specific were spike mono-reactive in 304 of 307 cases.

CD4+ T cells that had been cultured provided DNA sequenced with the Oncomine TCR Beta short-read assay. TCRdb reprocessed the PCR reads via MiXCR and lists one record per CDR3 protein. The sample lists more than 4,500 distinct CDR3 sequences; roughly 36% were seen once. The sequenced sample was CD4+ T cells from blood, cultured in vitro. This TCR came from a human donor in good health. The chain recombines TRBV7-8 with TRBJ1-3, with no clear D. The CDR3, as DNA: TGTGCCAGCAGCCCTGTGGGTACAAGAAACACCATATATTTT. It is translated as CASSPVGTRNTIYF.